This TCR beta chain was sequenced during a study of CD8+CD57+ T cells in acquired aplastic anemia. As for the study in general: Yields of DNA that came from sorted CD4+ and CD8+ cells averaged roughly 3.2 ug. Study results and limitations: The study identified twenty-nine CD8+ CDR3 sequences shared by patients and controls.

Profiling that covered TCR beta VDJ and CDR3 relied on genomic DNA as its template. TCRdb processed the reads anew with MiXCR; each CDR3 protein has one entry. Of some 200,000 distinct CDR3 sequences listed, around 47% are singletons. Flow cytometry had shown expanded CD8+CD57+ cells in the patients chosen for sequencing. The J segment lost 5 bases and the V segment lost 2 bases, leaving 8 bases of the junction unmatched. The CDR3 totals 14 residues. Germline V gene lookup returns CDR1 DFQATT and CDR2 SNEGSKA (reference sequence). This clonotype was detected many times. Its specificity is unknown. The clonotype was recovered from a human donor with aplastic anemia. This chain joins TRBV20-1 and TRBJ2-5; TRBD2 agrees at 7 bases. The specimen was sorted CD4+, CD8+, or CD8+CD57+ T cells (not recorded which) from PBMCs. The DNA of the CDR3 is TGCAGTGCTAGATCTGGACTAGTTTTGGAGACCCAGTACTTC. It is translated as CSARSGLVLETQYF.